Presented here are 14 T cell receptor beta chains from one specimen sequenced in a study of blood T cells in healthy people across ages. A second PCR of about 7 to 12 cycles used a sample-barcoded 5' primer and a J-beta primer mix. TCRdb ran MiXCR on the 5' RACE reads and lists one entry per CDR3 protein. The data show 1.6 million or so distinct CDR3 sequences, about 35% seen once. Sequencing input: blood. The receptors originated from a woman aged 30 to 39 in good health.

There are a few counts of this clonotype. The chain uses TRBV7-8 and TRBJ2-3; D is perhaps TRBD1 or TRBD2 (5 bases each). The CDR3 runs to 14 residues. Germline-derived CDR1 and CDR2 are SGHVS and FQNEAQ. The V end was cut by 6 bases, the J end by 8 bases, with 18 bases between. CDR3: CASRLDWSGGTQYF. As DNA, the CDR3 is TGTGCCAGCAGGTTGGACTGGTCTGGGGGTACGCAGTATTTT.

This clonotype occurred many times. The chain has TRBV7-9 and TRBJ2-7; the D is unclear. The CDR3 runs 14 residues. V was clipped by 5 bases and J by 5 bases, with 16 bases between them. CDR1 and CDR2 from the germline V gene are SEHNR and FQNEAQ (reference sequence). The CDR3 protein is CASSKITNAHEQYF. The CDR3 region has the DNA TGTGCCAGCAGCAAGATAACCAATGCCCACGAGCAGTACTTC.

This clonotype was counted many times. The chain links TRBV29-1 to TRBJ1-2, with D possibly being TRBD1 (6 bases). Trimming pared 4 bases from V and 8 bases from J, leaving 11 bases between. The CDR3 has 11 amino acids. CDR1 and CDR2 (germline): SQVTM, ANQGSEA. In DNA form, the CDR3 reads TGCAGCGTTGTAGCAGGGGAAGGCTACACCTTC. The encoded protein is CSVVAGEGYTF.

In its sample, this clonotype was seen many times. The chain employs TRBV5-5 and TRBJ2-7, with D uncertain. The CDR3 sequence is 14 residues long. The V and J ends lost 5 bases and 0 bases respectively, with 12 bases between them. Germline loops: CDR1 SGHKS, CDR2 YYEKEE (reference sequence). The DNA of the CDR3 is TGTGCCAGCAGTTTGACAAGGGCCTCCTACGAGCAGTACTTC. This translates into CASSLTRASYEQYF.

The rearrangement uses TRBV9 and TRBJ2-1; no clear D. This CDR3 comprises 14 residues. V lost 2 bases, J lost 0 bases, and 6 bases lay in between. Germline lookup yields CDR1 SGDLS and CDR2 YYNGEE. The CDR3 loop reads CASSVFSSYNEQFF. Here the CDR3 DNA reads TGTGCCAGCAGCGTTTTTAGCTCCTACAATGAGCAGTTCTTC.

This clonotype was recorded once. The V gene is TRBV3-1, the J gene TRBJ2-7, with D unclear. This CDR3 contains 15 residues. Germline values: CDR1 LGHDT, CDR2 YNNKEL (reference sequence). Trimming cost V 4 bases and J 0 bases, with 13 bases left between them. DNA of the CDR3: TGTGCCAGCAGCCCAGAAATGAAGAGCTCCTACGAGCAGTACTTC. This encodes CASSPEMKSSYEQYF.

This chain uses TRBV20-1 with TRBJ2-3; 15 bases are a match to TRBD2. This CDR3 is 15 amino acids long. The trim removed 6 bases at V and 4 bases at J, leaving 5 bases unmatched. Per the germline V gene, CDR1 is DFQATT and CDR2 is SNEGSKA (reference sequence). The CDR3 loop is CSAPGLAGGPDTQYF. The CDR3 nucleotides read TGCAGTGCACCGGGACTAGCGGGAGGACCAGATACGCAGTATTTT.

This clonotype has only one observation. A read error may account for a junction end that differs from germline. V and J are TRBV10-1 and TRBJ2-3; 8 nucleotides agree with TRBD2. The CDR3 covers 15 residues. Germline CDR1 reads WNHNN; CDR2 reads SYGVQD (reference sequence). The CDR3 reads CACSPSGGLADTQYF. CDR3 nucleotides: TGCGCCTGCAGTCCATCGGGAGGGCTCGCAGATACGCAGTATTTT.

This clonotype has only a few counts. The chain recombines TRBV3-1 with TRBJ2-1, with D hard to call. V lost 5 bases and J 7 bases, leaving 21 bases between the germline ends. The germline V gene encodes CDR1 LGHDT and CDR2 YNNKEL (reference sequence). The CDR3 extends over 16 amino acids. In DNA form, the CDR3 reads TGTGCCAGCAGCTACAAGCCTGACATCCGCTATAATGAGCAGTTCTTC. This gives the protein CASSYKPDIRYNEQFF.

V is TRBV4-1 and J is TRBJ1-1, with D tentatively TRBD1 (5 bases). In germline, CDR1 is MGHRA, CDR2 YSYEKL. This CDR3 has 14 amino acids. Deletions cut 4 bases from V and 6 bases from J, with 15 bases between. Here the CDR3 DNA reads TGCGCCAGCAGCCGGATGGGGGACGGGTCTGAAGCTTTCTTT. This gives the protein CASSRMGDGSEAFF.

CDR3 loop: CASSRRDRENEQFF. The DNA of the CDR3 is TGTGCCAGCAGTCGACGGGACAGGGAGAATGAGCAGTTCTTC. The chain links TRBV3-1 to TRBJ2-1; TRBD1 aligns across 9 bases. The CDR3 is 14 amino acids. From germline, CDR1 is LGHDT and CDR2 YNNKEL (reference sequence). The V gene end was trimmed by 6 bases and the J gene end by 7 bases; junction bases not matched to a gene: 7.

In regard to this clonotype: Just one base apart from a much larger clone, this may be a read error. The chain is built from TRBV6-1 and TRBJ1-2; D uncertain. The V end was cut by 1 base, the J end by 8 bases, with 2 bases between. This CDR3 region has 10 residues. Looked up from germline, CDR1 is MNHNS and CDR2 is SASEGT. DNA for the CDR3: TGTGCCAGCAGTGAAGGAGGCTACACCTTC. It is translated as CASSEGGYTF.

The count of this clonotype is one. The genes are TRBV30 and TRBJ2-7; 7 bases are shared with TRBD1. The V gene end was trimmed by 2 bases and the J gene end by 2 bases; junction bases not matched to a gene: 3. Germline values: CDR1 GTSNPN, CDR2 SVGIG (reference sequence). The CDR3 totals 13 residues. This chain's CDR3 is CAWSKGAAYEQYF. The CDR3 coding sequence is TGTGCCTGGAGTAAGGGGGCGGCCTACGAGCAGTACTTC.

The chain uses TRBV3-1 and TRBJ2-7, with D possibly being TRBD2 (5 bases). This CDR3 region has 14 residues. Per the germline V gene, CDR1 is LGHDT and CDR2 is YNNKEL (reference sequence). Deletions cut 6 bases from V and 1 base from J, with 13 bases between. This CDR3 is CASSPTRPSYEQYF. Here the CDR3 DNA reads TGTGCCAGCAGTCCCACTAGACCGTCCTACGAGCAGTACTTC.